A selection of T cell receptor beta chains follows, all from one sample in a study of T cell clonotyping in hematopoietic cell transplantation. TCRdb keeps only in-frame clones here, not all; method: immunoSEQ multiplex PCR. Of under 10,000 clones detected, 85% to 90% appear once; the ten largest clones hold approximately 35%. Sequenced here: PBMCs, sampled 180 days after allogeneic stem cell transplant. These receptors all come from a human patient who had an allogeneic stem cell transplant, so the T cells may come from the graft donor. The donor label of this sample is uncertain. Some clones in this sample may be carry-over from other donors' samples. Each CDR3 is given with its conserved first and last residue. D genes are given only for firm matches. The size field is filled for only some rows; it gives once, few, many or a size class.

>.|TRBV5-4|.|TRBJ2-7
TGTGCCAGCAGCCGAGGGTCCTCCATGAGCTCCTACGAGCAGTACTTC
CASSRGSSMSSYEQYF
>.|TRBV9|.|TRBJ2-5
TGTGCCAGCTCTAGGGGTCGCGAGACCCAGTACTTC
CASSRGRETQYF
>.|TRBV5-1|TRBD2|TRBJ2-5
TGCGCCAGCAGCCACGGGACTAGCGGGGGTGCGGGGACCCAGTACTTC
CASSHGTSGGAGTQYF
>.|TRBV7-6|.|TRBJ2-1
TGTGCCAGCAGCCTCAGCTCCTACAATGAGCAGTTCTTC
CASSLSSYNEQFF
>.|TRBV5-1|.|TRBJ1-4
TGCGCCAGCAGTCCCCGGCGGCCAAATGAAAAACTGTTTTTT
CASSPRRPNEKLFF
>.|TRBV5-5|TRBD1|TRBJ1-5
TGTGCCAGCAGTCGAACTACAGGGGCGGGGATCAATCAGCCCCAGCATTTT
CASSRTTGAGINQPQHF
>few|TRBV7-9|.|TRBJ1-3
TGTGCCAGCAGCCCTCGGGCAGGGGAGAACACCATATATTTT
CASSPRAGENTIYF
>.|TRBV29-1|.|TRBJ2-4
TGCAGCGTTTTCGAACCGGTAGCCAAAAACATTCAGTACTTC
CSVFEPVAKNIQYF
>few|TRBV13|TRBD1|TRBJ2-2
TGTGCCAGCAGCGGACAGGGTCCCCACGGGGAGCTGTTTTTT
CASSGQGPHGELFF
>few|TRBV5-6|.|TRBJ2-3
TGTGCCAGCAGCTTGGTTATATGGGGCACAGATACGCAGTATTTT
CASSLVIWGTDTQYF
>.|TRBV19|.|TRBJ2-3
TGTGCCAGTAGTATTGTTAGGTCAGATACGCAGTATTTT
CASSIVRSDTQYF
>.|TRBV5-1|.|TRBJ1-3
TGCGCCAGCAGCTTCGGGGCCTCCTCTGGAAACACCATATATTTT
CASSFGASSGNTIYF
>.|TRBV6-5|.|TRBJ1-1
TGTGCCAGCGGGCGCACGGGGTCAGCTTTCTTT
CASGRTGSAFF
>.|TRBV7-9|.|TRBJ2-5
TGTGCCAGCAGCTTTCTAGGACCGAACCAAGAGACCCAGTACTTC
CASSFLGPNQETQYF
>.|TRBV2|TRBD1|TRBJ1-2
TGTGCCAGCAGTGAGAGGGGACAGGGGTTAGGTGGCTACACCTTC
CASSERGQGLGGYTF
>.|TRBV6-5|TRBD1|TRBJ1-1
TGTGCCAGCAGTTACTCGAGGACAGGGGGCATTGAAGCTTTCTTT
CASSYSRTGGIEAFF